This TCR beta chain was sequenced for a study of Siglec-9 on CD8 T cells in melanoma. TCRdb's table, derived via immunoSEQ multiplex PCR, lists solely in-frame clones and lacks some. This sample yields 36,000 or so clones, of which 80% to 85% are seen a single time; around 1.7% belongs to the top ten. CDR3 length equals 15 residues. With 2 bases clipped from V and 4 bases from J, the junction kept 6 bases outside the gene matches. Germline values: CDR1 MDHEN, CDR2 SYDVKM. This rearrangement joins TRBV28 to TRBJ2-7, with 9 bases that match TRBD2. This TCR was sampled from a human donor in good health. Sample: Siglec-9- CD8+ T cells sorted from blood. The CDR3 spells CASSLMGLAPYEQYF. The CDR3 nucleotides are TGTGCCAGCAGTTTAATGGGACTAGCTCCATACGAGCAGTACTTC.